What follows is one T cell receptor (beta chain) and its context. V shed 6 bases and J shed 3 bases, with 14 bases lying between them. CDR1 is MNHEY, CDR2 SVGAGI, per germline. CDR3 length: 15 amino acids. This record belongs to a study of blood T cell repertoires in COVID-19. Profiling relied on immunoSEQ multiplex PCR, and the TCRdb table lists in-frame clones only, not all of them. The sample contains roughly 170,000 clones, about 90% of which appear only once. This rearrangement joins TRBV6-5 to TRBJ1-4, with D possibly being TRBD1 (5 bases). Specimen: peripheral blood. The sequence came from a man between 65 and 79 years old with active or convalescent COVID-19. This CDR3 is CASSRGRAPNEKLFF. CDR3 sequence (DNA): TGTGCCAGCAGCCGCGGCAGGGCCCCTAATGAAAAACTGTTTTTT.